The 21 T cell receptor beta chains below all came from one sample that was sequenced in a study of T-cell memory formation after mild COVID-19. TCRdb re-analysed the 5' RACE reads in MiXCR, keeping a single row per CDR3 protein. The sample shows under 550,000 distinct CDR3 sequences, roughly 18% of them seen only once. The specimen was PBMCs or a T cell subset sorted from them (not recorded which). The receptors here all came from a man aged 18 to 30 who had mild COVID-19 (a few samples of this study predate the infection). Cell type and time point are not known.

This clonotype has more than one count but fewer than ten. The CDR3 sequence is CSVGTSGGRSADTQYF. CDR3 nucleotides: TGCAGCGTCGGGACTAGCGGGGGCCGGAGTGCGGATACGCAGTATTTT. The rearrangement uses TRBV29-1 and TRBJ2-3; 14 bases fit TRBD2. CDR1 SQVTM and CDR2 ANQGSEA come from the germline V gene. With 6 bases clipped from V and 6 bases from J, the junction kept 11 bases outside the gene matches. This CDR3 has 16 amino acids.

The chain carries TRBV2 and TRBJ2-3; D perhaps matches TRBD2 (5 bases). The V end lost 7 bases, the J end lost 0 bases, and 20 bases lay between the germline ends. Germline assignment: CDR1 SNHLY and CDR2 FYNNEI. The CDR3 sequence is 17 residues long. Here the CDR3 reads CASTEGRVKTSTDTQYF. Written as DNA, the CDR3 is TGTGCCAGCACCGAAGGGCGGGTTAAAACTAGCACAGATACGCAGTATTTT.

In this sample, this clonotype turned up a few times. The V call is TRBV7-3, the J call TRBJ2-2; no reliable D call. This CDR3 contains 14 residues. The germline CDR1 and CDR2 sequences are SGHTA and FQGTGA. V lost 7 bases to trimming and J lost 2 bases, with 11 bases between them. The CDR3 DNA is TGTGCCAGCAACCCCGGGCCAAACACCGGGGAGCTGTTTTTT. Translating it yields CASNPGPNTGELFF.

The chain combines TRBV4-1 with TRBJ1-2; D unclear. Between the trimmed V and J ends, which lost 0 bases and 0 bases, there was a span of 14 bases. This CDR3 region has 17 residues. The V gene's germline CDR1 is MGHRA and CDR2 YSYEKL. The CDR3 bases are TGCGCCAGCAGCCAAGATCTTCACGGCAGCACTAACTATGGCTACACCTTC. Translation: CASSQDLHGSTNYGYTF.

The chain links TRBV12-3 or TRBV12-4 to TRBJ1-5; no firm D call. The ends were cut back, 3 bases at V and 1 base at J, with 13 bases in the middle. The CDR3 has 16 amino acids. CDR3 DNA: TGTGCCAGCAGTTTCCTTGCGGGAGGGAGCAATCAGCCCCAGCATTTT. As protein: CASSFLAGGSNQPQHF.

The chain employs TRBV7-8 and TRBJ2-1, with TRBD2 matching over 7 bases. Unmatched junction bases numbered 14, after V lost 5 bases and J lost 7 bases. Germline V lookup: CDR1 SGHVS, CDR2 FQNEAQ. The CDR3 is made up of 16 amino acids. CDR3 sequence (DNA): TGTGCCAGCAGCCGACGTGATCGGGCTAGCGGAAATGAGCAGTTCTTC. Its protein is CASSRRDRASGNEQFF. Drawing the rest from reference TRBV7-8 and TRBJ2-1, the complete variable domain is GAGVSQSPRYKVAKRGQDVALRCDPISGHVSLFWYQQALGQGPEFLTYFQNEAQLDKSGLPSDRFFAERPEGSVSTLKIQRTQQEDSAVYLCASSRRDRASGNEQFFGPGTRLTVL.

This rearrangement joins TRBV5-1 to TRBJ2-5; 12 nucleotides line up with TRBD2. Germline CDR1 SGHRS, CDR2 YFSETQ. Unmatched junction bases numbered 4, after V lost 5 bases and J lost 2 bases. The CDR3 covers 15 residues. CDR3 region: CASRRLAGEQETQYF. CDR3 bases: TGCGCCAGCAGACGACTAGCGGGGGAGCAAGAGACCCAGTACTTC.

This chain connects TRBV4-2 to TRBJ2-2, with 8 positions matching TRBD2. The ends lost 0 bases at V and 4 bases at J; junction bases unmatched: 7. Germline assignment: CDR1 LGHNA and CDR2 YNFKEQ. The length of the CDR3 is 17 residues. The CDR3 reads CASSQEGGLAGTGELFF. The CDR3 nucleotides are TGTGCCAGCAGCCAAGAAGGCGGTCTAGCGGGCACCGGGGAGCTGTTTTTT.

The rearrangement uses TRBV27 and TRBJ1-1; no clear D. V lost 6 bases and J lost 0, with 11 bases in between. The CDR3 is 14 amino acids. Germline CDR1 and CDR2: MNHEY and SMNVEV (reference sequence). CDR3 DNA: TGTGCCAGCAGGCCGGGCTCCATGAACACTGAAGCTTTCTTT. This gives the protein CASRPGSMNTEAFF.

The J gene is TRBJ2-2, the V gene TRBV12-3 or TRBV12-4; a weak D match, TRBD1 (6 bases). The CDR3 runs 12 residues. V was cut by 3 bases and J by 9 bases, with 8 bases left in between. CDR3 sequence reads: CASSLGAWELFF. DNA for the CDR3: TGTGCCAGCAGTTTGGGGGCGTGGGAGCTGTTTTTT.

This chain uses TRBV12-3 or TRBV12-4 with TRBJ1-2; D is ambiguous. V lost 2 bases to trimming and J lost 3 bases, with 7 bases between them. The CDR3 contains 13 residues. Written as DNA, the CDR3 is TGTGCCAGCAGTTTATCCGAGGACTATGGCTACACCTTC. Amino acids: CASSLSEDYGYTF.

The chain is built from TRBV5-1 and TRBJ2-5; D gene uncertain. The V and J ends lost 1 base and 4 bases respectively, with 14 bases between them. Germline V CDR1 and CDR2: SGHRS, YFSETQ. The CDR3 contains 15 residues. CDR3: CASSLFGNLVETQYF. In nucleotides, the CDR3 is TGCGCCAGCAGCTTGTTTGGGAACCTGGTAGAGACCCAGTACTTC.

V gene TRBV5-6 combines with J gene TRBJ2-3; D not resolved. Germline-derived CDR1 and CDR2 are SGHDT and YYEEEE. This CDR3 is 15 amino acids long. The V end lost 0 bases, the J end lost 0 bases, and 8 bases lay between the germline ends. CDR3 amino acids: CASSLEQYSTDTQYF. The CDR3 coding sequence is TGTGCCAGCAGCTTGGAACAGTATAGCACAGATACGCAGTATTTT.

Only a few counts were recorded for this clonotype. In nucleotides, the CDR3 is TGTGCCAGCAGTATCGCTCTAAGGGGCGGCACAGATACGCAGTATTTT. Protein product: CASSIALRGGTDTQYF. V gene TRBV12-3 or TRBV12-4 combines with J gene TRBJ2-3; TRBD1 is a possible D gene (5 bases). There are 16 residues in the CDR3. The V end lost 5 bases, the J end lost 1 base, and 16 bases lay between the germline ends.

The chain employs TRBV2 and TRBJ1-5; D gene uncertain. Germline V lookup: CDR1 SNHLY, CDR2 FYNNEI. Trimming stripped 11 bases from V and 4 bases from J, with 15 bases between. There are 13 residues in the CDR3. The CDR3 region is CACVAGLNQPQHF. The CDR3 coding sequence is TGTGCCTGCGTAGCGGGATTGAATCAGCCCCAGCATTTT.

The chain recombines TRBV6-5 with TRBJ1-2; perhaps TRBD1 as D (6 bases). Trimming pared 0 bases from V and 4 bases from J, leaving 18 bases between. Germline loops: CDR1 MNHEY, CDR2 SVGAGI. CDR3 length: 17 residues. The CDR3 spells CASSYSEPGTSGYGYTF. CDR3 sequence (DNA): TGTGCCAGCAGTTACTCAGAGCCCGGGACATCGGGCTATGGCTACACCTTC.

The sample holds a few counts of this clonotype. The V call is TRBV10-3, the J call TRBJ2-2; D possibly corresponds to TRBD1 (6 bases). This CDR3 comprises 12 residues. Germline V gene data show CDR1 as ENHRY and CDR2 as SYGVKD. V was clipped by 10 bases and J by 4 bases, with 10 bases between them. CDR3 loop: CATQGSTGELFF. As DNA, the CDR3 is TGTGCCACACAGGGCAGCACCGGGGAGCTGTTTTTT.

The CDR3 loop is CASSLLFSGANVLTF. CDR3 nucleotide sequence: TGTGCCAGCAGCTTATTATTCTCTGGGGCCAACGTCCTGACTTTC. The V and J genes are TRBV7-3 and TRBJ2-6; D not resolved. This CDR3 comprises 15 residues. The germline gives CDR1 SGHTA, CDR2 FQGTGA. Trimming removed 2 bases from V and 0 bases from J, with 5 bases in between.

The rearrangement joins TRBV3-1 to TRBJ2-3; TRBD2 matches at 10 bases. The germline V gene encodes CDR1 LGHDT and CDR2 YNNKEL (reference sequence). The junction had 4 bases not matched to a gene; V was cut back by 6 bases and J by 1 base. This CDR3 has 15 residues. The CDR3 DNA reads TGTGCCAGCAGACGAGGGACTAGCGGCACAGATACGCAGTATTTT. As protein: CASRRGTSGTDTQYF.

This clonotype was seen only a few times. The J gene is TRBJ2-3, the V gene TRBV24-1; maybe TRBD1 (5 bases). The CDR3 has 16 amino acids. Trimming shortened V by 4 bases and J by 6 bases, and 19 bases separated the two germline ends. CDR1 is KGHDR, CDR2 SFDVKD, per germline. The CDR3 coding sequence is TGTGCCACCAGTGACCCTACCGGACCCAAGGGGGATACGCAGTATTTT. This translates into CATSDPTGPKGDTQYF.

The chain couples TRBV18 to TRBJ1-2; a possible D gene is TRBD1 (5 bases). This CDR3 spans 16 amino acids. Germline CDR1 reads KGHSH; CDR2 reads LQKENI. Trimming took 3 bases from V and 2 from J, leaving 16 bases between them. The CDR3 here is CASSPNSQGSNYGYTF. CDR3 in DNA: TGTGCCAGCTCACCGAATTCTCAGGGATCGAACTATGGCTACACCTTC.